The 24 T cell receptor beta chains below come from one sample, sequenced in a study of blood T cells in healthy people across ages. PCR was performed a second time for about 6 to 12 cycles using a sample-barcoded 5' primer and a J-beta primer mix. TCRdb processed the 5' RACE reads anew with MiXCR; each CDR3 protein has one entry. This table holds fewer than 2 million distinct CDR3 sequences, 35% to 50% found once. Sequencing was performed on blood. All receptors come from a human donor in good health.

The J gene is TRBJ2-1, the V gene TRBV11-2; a weak D match, TRBD2 (6 bases). CDR3 length: 16 residues. V was cut by 2 bases and J by 5 bases, with 16 bases left in between. Germline V gene data show CDR1 as SGHAT and CDR2 as FQNNGV. The CDR3 loop reads CASSLMRASVHNEQFF. The CDR3 bases are TGTGCCAGCAGCTTAATGAGGGCTAGCGTCCACAATGAGCAGTTCTTC.

The chain links TRBV4-2 to TRBJ2-2; 13 bases are shared with TRBD2. With V trimmed by 8 bases and J by 3 bases, 6 bases remained unmatched. Germline CDR1 is LGHNA and CDR2 is YNFKEQ. The CDR3 contains 16 residues. CDR3 loop: CASGLAGEDYTGELFF. The CDR3 DNA is TGTGCCAGCGGACTAGCGGGGGAGGATTACACCGGGGAGCTGTTTTTT.

V usage is TRBV7-9 and J usage is TRBJ2-5; D is unresolved. Judging by the DNA end, TRBJ2-7 fits better; the J call may be wrong. The CDR3 runs 16 residues. Germline values: CDR1 SEHNR, CDR2 FQNEAQ (reference sequence). The CDR3 nucleotides are TGTGCCAGCAGCTGGGGTGGAAGACGTGGTAGCTACGAGCAGTACTTC. Translation: CASSWGGRRGSYEQYF.

This clonotype occurred a few times. The chain combines TRBV18 with TRBJ2-1; 7 bases map to TRBD2. The junction had 1 base not matched to a gene; V was cut back by 5 bases and J by 9 bases. Germline loops: CDR1 KGHSH, CDR2 LQKENI. This CDR3 is built from 11 residues. The CDR3 DNA reads TGTGCCAGCTCATGGGAGGGTGAGCAGTTCTTC. As protein: CASSWEGEQFF.

The rearrangement links TRBV7-2 to TRBJ1-5; D is perhaps TRBD1 (5 bases). CDR3 length: 15 residues. The germline V and J ends were trimmed by 5 bases and 5 bases, with 16 bases remaining between them. Germline CDR1 is SGHTA and CDR2 is FQGNSA. CDR3 protein: CASSPQGLGHQPQHF. CDR3 bases: TGTGCCAGCAGCCCCCAGGGCCTCGGGCATCAGCCCCAGCATTTT.

The genes are TRBV7-2 and TRBJ1-2; maybe TRBD1 (5 bases). The V end was cut by 4 bases, the J end by 4 bases, with 13 bases between. This CDR3 has 14 amino acids. Germline V CDR1 and CDR2: SGHTA, FQGNSA. The CDR3 spells CTSSWQGAGYGYTF. In DNA, the CDR3 is TGTACCAGCAGCTGGCAGGGTGCCGGCTATGGCTACACCTTC.

Only one count was recorded for this clonotype. The chain has TRBV6-7 and TRBJ2-1; 7 nucleotides align to TRBD2. TRBV6-7 is filed as an ORF, its function uncertain. The CDR3 extends over 16 amino acids. The J segment lost 0 bases and the V segment lost 5 bases, leaving 7 bases of the junction unmatched. The DNA for the CDR3 is TGTGCCAGCAGTGGGGGGGGGTCGAGCTCCTACAATGAGCAGTTCTTC. Translation: CASSGGGSSSYNEQFF.

V gene TRBV20-1 combines with J gene TRBJ2-7, with D possibly being TRBD2 (5 bases). The length of the CDR3 is 15 residues. Trimming removed 0 bases at V and 3 bases at J, with 15 bases between. Per the germline V gene, CDR1 is DFQATT and CDR2 is SNEGSKA (reference sequence). The CDR3 protein is CSARDSGVGNYEQYF. The CDR3 nucleotides are TGCAGTGCTAGAGATTCCGGGGTTGGGAACTACGAGCAGTACTTC.

This clonotype occurred a few times. J is TRBJ2-5 and V is TRBV20-1, with TRBD2 identical over 13 bases. The germline V gene encodes CDR1 DFQATT and CDR2 SNEGSKA (reference sequence). The V and J ends lost 4 bases and 5 bases, in that order; junction bases with no gene match: 13. The CDR3 contains 17 residues. CDR3 amino acids: CSAIISGLAGARETQYF. The CDR3 coding sequence is TGCAGTGCTATAATATCCGGACTAGCGGGGGCGCGGGAGACCCAGTACTTC.

This clonotype was counted between two and nine times. The chain uses TRBV20-1 and TRBJ1-6; D gene ambiguous. V shed 0 bases and J shed 6 bases, with 12 bases lying between them. CDR3 size: 15 residues. In germline, CDR1 is DFQATT, CDR2 SNEGSKA (reference sequence). The CDR3 DNA is TGCAGTGCTAGAGACAGGATAACTGCTAATTCACCCCTCCACTTT. Translation gives CSARDRITANSPLHF.

The chain carries TRBV6-2 or TRBV6-3 and TRBJ2-3, with 12 bases fitting TRBD2. Germline V gene lookup returns CDR1 MNHEY and CDR2 SVGEGT. With V trimmed by 4 bases and J by 2 bases, 10 bases remained unmatched. CDR3 length: 18 residues. This chain's CDR3 is CASSWDLAGGTSTDTQYF. For the CDR3, the DNA is TGTGCCAGCAGTTGGGATCTAGCGGGGGGGACCTCCACAGATACGCAGTATTTT.

This clonotype was recorded many times. The V and J genes are TRBV20-1 and TRBJ2-7, with unresolved D. The CDR3 length is 15 residues. The V end lost 6 bases, the J end lost 0 bases, and 18 bases lay between the germline ends. Germline CDR1 and CDR2: DFQATT and SNEGSKA (reference sequence). The CDR3 is CSASNPTRISYEQYF. For the CDR3, the DNA is TGCAGTGCCTCGAATCCCACCAGAATCTCCTACGAGCAGTACTTC.

On this clonotype: One junction end disagrees with the germline gene, perhaps due to a read error. The rearrangement joins TRBV28 to TRBJ1-2; unclear D gene. This CDR3 spans 12 amino acids. The germline CDR1 and CDR2 sequences are MDHEN and SYDVKM. CDR3 loop: CASRFDWDGNTF. The CDR3 coding sequence is TGTGCCAGCAGGTTCGATTGGGATGGCAACACCTTC.

This clonotype came up once. This chain links TRBV6-2 or TRBV6-3 with TRBJ2-3; 10 bases are shared with TRBD2. CDR1 is MNHEY and CDR2 is SVGEGT in the germline V gene. The CDR3 runs to 13 residues. V was clipped by 6 bases and J by 12 bases; unmatched bases: 9. This CDR3 reads CASRPLGTSVQYF. The CDR3 region has the DNA TGTGCCAGCAGACCCTTAGGGACTAGCGTTCAGTATTTT.

The V call is TRBV3-1, the J call TRBJ1-5; unclear D gene. From germline, CDR1 is LGHDT and CDR2 YNNKEL (reference sequence). V was pared by 5 bases and J by 3 bases, with 8 bases between. CDR3 size: 13 residues. The CDR3 region has the DNA TGTGCCAGCAGCGGGTCAGCCAATCAGCCCCAGCATTTT. It yields the protein CASSGSANQPQHF.

This clonotype was picked up one time. The chain carries TRBV6-2 or TRBV6-3 and TRBJ2-6; TRBD1 or TRBD2 may be the D gene (5 bases each). Trimming stripped 0 bases from V and 0 bases from J, with 15 bases between. The CDR3 runs to 19 residues. In germline, CDR1 is MNHEY, CDR2 SVGEGT. DNA of the CDR3: TGTGCCAGCAGTTACTCACCGGGGACGGAGAACTCTGGGGCCAACGTCCTGACTTTC. As protein: CASSYSPGTENSGANVLTF.

This chain connects TRBV6-6 to TRBJ2-7; no reliable D call. CDR3 length: 15 residues. Germline V gene lookup returns CDR1 MNHNY and CDR2 SVGAGI (reference sequence). Trimming took 5 bases from V and 0 from J, leaving 14 bases between them. The CDR3 is CASSTSELNSYEQYF. The CDR3 DNA reads as TGTGCCAGCAGTACGTCAGAGCTAAACTCCTACGAGCAGTACTTC.

The chain combines TRBV29-1 with TRBJ1-3; D is unresolved. The CDR3 length is 13 residues. Trimming shortened V by 1 base and J by 4 bases, and 8 bases separated the two germline ends. Germline values: CDR1 SQVTM, CDR2 ANQGSEA. The CDR3 reads CSVEGGRGNTIYF. For the CDR3, the DNA is TGCAGCGTTGAAGGAGGTCGCGGAAACACCATATATTTT.

The chain joins TRBV29-1 to TRBJ1-1, with 7 bases fitting TRBD1. V trimming: 2 bases; J trimming: 11 bases; junction bases outside the gene matches: 11. CDR3 length equals 13 residues. In germline, CDR1 is SQVTM, CDR2 ANQGSEA. CDR3 residues: CSVERGGGGWAFF. The CDR3 bases are TGCAGCGTTGAAAGGGGAGGGGGCGGTTGGGCTTTCTTT.

V gene TRBV6-6 combines with J gene TRBJ1-5; D is unclear. V lost 0 bases to trimming and J lost 0 bases, with 9 bases between them. CDR3 length: 16 residues. CDR1 MNHNY and CDR2 SVGAGI come from the germline V gene (reference sequence). CDR3 in DNA: TGTGCCAGCAGTTACTCGTTAGGGAATAGCAATCAGCCCCAGCATTTT. Protein: CASSYSLGNSNQPQHF.

The chain links TRBV5-1 to TRBJ1-2, with D unclear. Germline CDR1 reads SGHRS; CDR2 reads YFSETQ. The CDR3 is 14 amino acids. V was cut by 0 bases and J by 4 bases, with 10 bases left in between. The CDR3 coding sequence is TGCGCCAGCAGCTTGGTAGTCAGACCCTATGGCTACACCTTC. This encodes CASSLVVRPYGYTF.

The chain carries TRBV12-3 or TRBV12-4 and TRBJ1-2; 11 nucleotides line up with TRBD1. The CDR3 length is 14 residues. Trimming cost V 5 bases and J 7 bases; bases outside gene matches: 6. DNA of the CDR3: TGTGCCAGCAGTCAACCGGGACAGGGGGTTGGCTACACCTTC. Its translation: CASSQPGQGVGYTF.

This chain uses TRBV7-2 with TRBJ2-6; unclear D gene. The CDR3 totals 19 residues. V was trimmed by 6 bases and J by 0 bases, leaving 21 bases between them. Germline CDR1 and CDR2: SGHTA and FQGNSA. The CDR3 region is CASSLTGPTRLSGANVLTF. DNA of the CDR3: TGTGCCAGCAGTCTTACGGGTCCCACTCGTCTCTCTGGGGCCAACGTCCTGACTTTC. Based on the CDR3 plus reference TRBV7-2 and TRBJ2-6, the full variable domain is GAGVSQSPSNKVTEKGKDVELRCDPISGHTALYWYRQSLGQGLEFLIYFQGNSAPDKSGLPSDRFSAERTGGSVSTLTIQRTQQEDSAVYLCASSLTGPTRLSGANVLTFGAGSRLTVL.

This clonotype turned up a few times. This chain joins TRBV7-2 and TRBJ1-1; TRBD1 is a possible D gene (6 bases). Germline V gene data show CDR1 as SGHTA and CDR2 as FQGNSA. V was cut by 2 bases and J by 10 bases, with 11 bases left in between. The CDR3 loop spans 12 amino acids. For the CDR3, the DNA is TGTGCCAGCAGCTTACAGGGGCTGGGAGCTTTCTTT. Protein sequence: CASSLQGLGAFF.